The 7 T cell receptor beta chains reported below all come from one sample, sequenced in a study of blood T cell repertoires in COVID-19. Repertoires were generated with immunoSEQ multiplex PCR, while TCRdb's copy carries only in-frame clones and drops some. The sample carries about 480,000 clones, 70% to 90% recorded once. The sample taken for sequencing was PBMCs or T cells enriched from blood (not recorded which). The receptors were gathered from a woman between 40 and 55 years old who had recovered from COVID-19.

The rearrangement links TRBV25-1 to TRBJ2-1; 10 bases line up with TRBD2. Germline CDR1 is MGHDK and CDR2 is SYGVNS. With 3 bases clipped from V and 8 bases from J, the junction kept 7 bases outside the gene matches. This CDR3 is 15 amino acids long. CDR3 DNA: TGTGCCAGCAGTGATGGGCCTAGCGGGAGCTATGAGCAGTTCTTC. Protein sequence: CASSDGPSGSYEQFF.

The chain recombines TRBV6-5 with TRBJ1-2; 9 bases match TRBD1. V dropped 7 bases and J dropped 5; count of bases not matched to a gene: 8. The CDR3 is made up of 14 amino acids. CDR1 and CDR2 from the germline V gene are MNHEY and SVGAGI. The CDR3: CASTQTGGWYGYTF. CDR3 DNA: TGTGCCAGCACTCAGACAGGGGGTTGGTATGGCTACACCTTC.

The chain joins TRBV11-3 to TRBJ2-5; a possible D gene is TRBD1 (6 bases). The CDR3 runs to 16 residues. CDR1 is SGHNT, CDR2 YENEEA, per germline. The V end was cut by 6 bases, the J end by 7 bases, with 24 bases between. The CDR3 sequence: CASRNNRDTPGGTQYF. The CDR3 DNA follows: TGTGCCAGCAGAAATAATCGGGACACCCCTGGTGGGACCCAGTACTTC.

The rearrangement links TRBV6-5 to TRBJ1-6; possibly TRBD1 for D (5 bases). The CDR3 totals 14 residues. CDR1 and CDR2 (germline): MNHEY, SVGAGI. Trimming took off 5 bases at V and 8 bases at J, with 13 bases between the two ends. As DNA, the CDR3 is TGTGCCAGCAGTATTTACAGGCGAGATTCACCCCTCCACTTT. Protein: CASSIYRRDSPLHF.

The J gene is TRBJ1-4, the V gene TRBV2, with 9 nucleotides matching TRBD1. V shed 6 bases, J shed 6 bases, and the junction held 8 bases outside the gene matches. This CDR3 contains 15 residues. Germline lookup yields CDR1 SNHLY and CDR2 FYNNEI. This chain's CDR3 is CASRIRQGGYEKLFF. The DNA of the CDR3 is TGTGCCAGCAGGATTAGACAGGGGGGATATGAAAAACTGTTTTTT.

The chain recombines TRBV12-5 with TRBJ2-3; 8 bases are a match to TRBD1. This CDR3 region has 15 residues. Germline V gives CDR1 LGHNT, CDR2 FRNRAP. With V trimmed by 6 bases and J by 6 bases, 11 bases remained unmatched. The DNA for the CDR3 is TGTGCTAGTGGCCTGACGTCAGGGGGCAAGGATACGCAGTATTTT. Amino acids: CASGLTSGGKDTQYF.

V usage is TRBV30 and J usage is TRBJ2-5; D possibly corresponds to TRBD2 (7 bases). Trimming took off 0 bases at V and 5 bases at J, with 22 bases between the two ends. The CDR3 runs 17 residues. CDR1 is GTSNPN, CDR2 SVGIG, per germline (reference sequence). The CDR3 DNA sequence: TGTGCCTGGAGTGTATGGATCGGCGGGAGAAGGGGGGAGACCCAGTACTTC. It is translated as CAWSVWIGGRRGETQYF. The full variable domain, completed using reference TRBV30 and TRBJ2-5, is SQTIHQWPATLVQPVGSPLSLECTVEGTSNPNLYWYRQAAGRGLQLLFYSVGIGQISSEVPQNLSASRPQDRQFILSSKKLLLSDSGFYLCAWSVWIGGRRGETQYFGPGTRLLVL.